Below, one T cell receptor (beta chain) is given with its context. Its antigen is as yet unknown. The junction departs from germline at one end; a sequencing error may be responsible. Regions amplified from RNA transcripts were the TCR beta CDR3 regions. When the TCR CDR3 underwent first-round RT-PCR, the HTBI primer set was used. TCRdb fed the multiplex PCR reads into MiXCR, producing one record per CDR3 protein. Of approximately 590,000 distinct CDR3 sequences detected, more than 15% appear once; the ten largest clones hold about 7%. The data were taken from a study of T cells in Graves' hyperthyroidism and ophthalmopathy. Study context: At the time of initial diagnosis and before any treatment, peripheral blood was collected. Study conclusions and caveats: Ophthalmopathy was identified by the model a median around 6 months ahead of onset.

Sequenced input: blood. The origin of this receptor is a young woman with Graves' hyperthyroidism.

In DNA, the CDR3 is TGTGCCAGCACCAAACTAGCGGGAGGGTACGGGCAGTACTTC. Its protein is CASTKLAGGYGQYF. The chain uses TRBV7-9 and TRBJ2-7; 13 bases align to TRBD2. The CDR3 sequence is 14 residues long. Germline CDR1 and CDR2: SEHNR and FQNEAQ (reference sequence).